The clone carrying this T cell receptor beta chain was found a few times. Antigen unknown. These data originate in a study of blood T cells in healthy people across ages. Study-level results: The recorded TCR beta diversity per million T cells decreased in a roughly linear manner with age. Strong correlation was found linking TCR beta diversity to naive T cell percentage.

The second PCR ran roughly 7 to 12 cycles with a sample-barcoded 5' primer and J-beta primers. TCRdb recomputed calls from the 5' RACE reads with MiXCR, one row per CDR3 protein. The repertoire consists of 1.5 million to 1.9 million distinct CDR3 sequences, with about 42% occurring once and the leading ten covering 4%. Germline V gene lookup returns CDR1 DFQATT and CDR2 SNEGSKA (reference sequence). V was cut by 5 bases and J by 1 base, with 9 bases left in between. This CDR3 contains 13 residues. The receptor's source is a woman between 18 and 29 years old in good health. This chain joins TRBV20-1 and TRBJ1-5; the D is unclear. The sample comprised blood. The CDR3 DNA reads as TGCAGTGCTGTCCCTCGAAGCAATCAGCCCCAGCATTTT. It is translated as CSAVPRSNQPQHF.